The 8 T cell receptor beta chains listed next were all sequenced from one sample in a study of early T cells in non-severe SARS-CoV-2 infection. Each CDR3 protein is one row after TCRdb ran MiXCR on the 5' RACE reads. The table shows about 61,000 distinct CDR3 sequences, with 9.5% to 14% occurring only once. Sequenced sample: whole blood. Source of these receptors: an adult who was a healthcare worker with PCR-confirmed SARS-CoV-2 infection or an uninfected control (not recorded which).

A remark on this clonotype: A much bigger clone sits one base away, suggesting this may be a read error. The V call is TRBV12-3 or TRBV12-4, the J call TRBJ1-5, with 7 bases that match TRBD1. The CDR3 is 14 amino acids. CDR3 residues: CASSGTGEGQPKHF. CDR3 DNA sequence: TGTGCCAGCAGCGGAACAGGGGAAGGGCAGCCCAAGCATTTT.

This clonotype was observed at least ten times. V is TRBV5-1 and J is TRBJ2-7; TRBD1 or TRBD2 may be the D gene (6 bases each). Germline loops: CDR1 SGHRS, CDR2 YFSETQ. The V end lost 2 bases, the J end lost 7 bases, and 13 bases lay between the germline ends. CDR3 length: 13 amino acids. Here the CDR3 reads CASSFGGRGEQYF. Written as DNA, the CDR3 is TGCGCCAGCAGCTTCGGGGGCCGGGGAGAGCAGTACTTC.

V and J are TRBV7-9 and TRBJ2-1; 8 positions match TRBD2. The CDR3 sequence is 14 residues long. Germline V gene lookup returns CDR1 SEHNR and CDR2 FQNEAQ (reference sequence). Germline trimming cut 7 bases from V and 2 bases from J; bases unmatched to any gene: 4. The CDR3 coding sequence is TGTGCCAGCAACAAAGCGGGAGCCTACAATGAGCAGTTCTTC. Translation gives CASNKAGAYNEQFF.

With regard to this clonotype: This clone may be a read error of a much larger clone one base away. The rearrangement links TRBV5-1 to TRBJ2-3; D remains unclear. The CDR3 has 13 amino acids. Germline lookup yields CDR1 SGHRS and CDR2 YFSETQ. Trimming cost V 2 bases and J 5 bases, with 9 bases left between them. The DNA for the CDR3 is TGCGCCAGCAGCTTCGGTGGCAGAGATACGCAGTATTTT. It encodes CASSFGGRDTQYF.

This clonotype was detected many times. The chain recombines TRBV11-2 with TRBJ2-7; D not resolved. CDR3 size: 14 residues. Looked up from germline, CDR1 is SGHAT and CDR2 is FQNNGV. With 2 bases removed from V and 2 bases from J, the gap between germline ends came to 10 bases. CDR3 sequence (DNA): TGTGCCAGCAGCTTAAGCGCCTCTACCTACGAGCAGTACTTC. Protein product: CASSLSASTYEQYF.

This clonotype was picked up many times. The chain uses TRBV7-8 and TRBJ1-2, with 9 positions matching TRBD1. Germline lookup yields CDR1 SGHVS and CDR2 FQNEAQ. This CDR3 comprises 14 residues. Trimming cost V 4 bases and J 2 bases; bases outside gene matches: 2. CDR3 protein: CASSSGTGNYGYTF. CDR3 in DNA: TGTGCCAGCAGCTCCGGGACAGGGAACTATGGCTACACCTTC.

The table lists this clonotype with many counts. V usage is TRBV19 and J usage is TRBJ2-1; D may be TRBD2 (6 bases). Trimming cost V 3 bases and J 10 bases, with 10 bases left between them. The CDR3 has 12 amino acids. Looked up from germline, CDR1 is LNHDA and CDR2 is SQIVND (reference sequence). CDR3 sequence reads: CASSMGGHEQFF. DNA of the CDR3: TGTGCCAGTAGTATGGGGGGTCACGAGCAGTTCTTC.

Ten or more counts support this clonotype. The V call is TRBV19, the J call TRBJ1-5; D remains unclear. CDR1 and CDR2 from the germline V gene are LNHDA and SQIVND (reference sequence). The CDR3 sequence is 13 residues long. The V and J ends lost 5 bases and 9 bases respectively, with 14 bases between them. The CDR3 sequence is CASSGWIDSPQHF. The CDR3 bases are TGTGCCAGTAGTGGGTGGATAGACTCGCCCCAGCATTTT.